This T cell receptor beta chain was identified during a study of identical twins (dated by TCRdb to 2016 to 2017). Study-wide context: The study deep-sequenced TCR alpha and beta repertoires from monozygotic twins, unrelated adults of various ages and cord blood to test whether fetal clonotypes persist. To rule out contamination, replicate twin experiments were performed at different times with different library preparation protocols. What the study reported, not specific to this receptor: Conclusions relied on cross-sectional statistical analysis, since the same donors could not be followed over many years. Invariant T cells such as MAIT and iNKT could partly confound zero-insertion analyses, though diverse VJ usage argued against this for most clonotypes. Fewer insertions were carried by abundant cord blood beta clonotypes, a similar but weaker trend appeared in young adult naive repertoires, and no such trend appeared in memory repertoires. The excess sharing between twins in beta out-of-frame sequences was weaker because fewer shared sequences reduced the signal-to-noise ratio. Out-of-frame TCR alpha sharing in monozygotic twins was systematically underestimated by recombination models, whereas sharing between unrelated individuals was in agreement with the recombination models. Compared with coincidental sharing between unrelated individuals, out-of-frame TCR alpha sequences shared between twins showed an excess of sequences with low generation probability.

The library was obtained by 5' RACE. Reads for this sample came from an Illumina HiSeq 2000. Template switching added a universal primer binding site, and the final cDNA carried a unique molecular identifier that allowed TCR cDNA molecules to be counted accurately. Specific primers in the conserved constant-segment region were used to synthesize first-strand cDNA for the TCR alpha and beta chains. To control for contamination, each cDNA library was double barcoded with a SMART-Mk sample barcode plus Illumina barcodes. TruSeq adapter sequences along with Illumina sample barcodes were introduced in two successive PCR steps. Sequencing of the TCR alpha and beta cDNA libraries was done on the Illumina HiSeq platform using custom primers. The authors' analysis ran thus. MiGEC processed the raw reads to extract unique molecular identifiers, while MiXCR was used to determine the CDR3 positions. For each individual, recombination models were inferred using an EM algorithm with the repgenHMM and IGoR tools. Shared clonotypes were analyzed with the tcR package in R, and sharing was normalized by the product of cloneset sizes. To study raw recombination without the effects of thymic and clonal selection, out-of-frame nonproductive sequences were analyzed. The public reads were quality trimmed at Q25 with fastp and then assembled into clones with MiXCR by TCRdb, keeping productive beta chains. Identical CDR3 proteins give one entry, which carries the most common genes and DNA. TCRdb, rather than the study authors, made the V and J calls. The sample includes more than 200,000 distinct CDR3 sequences, with around an eighth observed a single time. The ten largest clones capture approximately 8.8% of the sample.

This clonotype was seen many times. This receptor's antigen is unknown. No base quality information exists; no much larger clone differs at one position. Every donor in the study was a healthy Caucasian. Miltenyi CD45RO+ enrichment and human naive T-cell isolation kits were used to isolate memory (CD45RO+) and naive T cells from PBMC. V and J lose 1 base and 8 bases, and a span of 5 bases separates them. CDR1 and CDR2, per the germline V gene, are SGHAT and FQNNGV. Taken from cysteine to phenylalanine, the CDR3 has 11 residues. The entry retains the CDR3 DNA only, 33 bases that are in frame from base 1.

The receptor's source is a woman between 18 and 30 years old in good health. Sequencing was done on a sample of memory (CD45RO+) T cells sorted from blood. According to the study, the label for this sample's cell subset or site signals: CD45RO+ enriched T cells. This chain joins TRBV11-2 to TRBJ1-2; the D gene cannot be named for sure. The bases are TGTGCCAGCAGCTTAGGAGGAGGCTACACCTTC. Protein translation: CASSLGGGYTF.